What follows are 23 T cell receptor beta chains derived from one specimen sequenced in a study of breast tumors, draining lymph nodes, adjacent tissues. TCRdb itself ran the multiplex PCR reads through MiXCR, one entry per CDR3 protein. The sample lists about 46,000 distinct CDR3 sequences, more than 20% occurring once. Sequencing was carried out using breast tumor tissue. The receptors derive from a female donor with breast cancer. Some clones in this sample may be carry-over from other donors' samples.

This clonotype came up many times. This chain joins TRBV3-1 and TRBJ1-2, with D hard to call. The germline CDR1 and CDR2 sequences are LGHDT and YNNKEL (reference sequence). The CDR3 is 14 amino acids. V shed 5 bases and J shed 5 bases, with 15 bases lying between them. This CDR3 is CASSNGRSPYGYTF. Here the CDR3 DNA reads TGTGCCAGCAGCAACGGCCGCAGCCCGTATGGCTACACCTTC.

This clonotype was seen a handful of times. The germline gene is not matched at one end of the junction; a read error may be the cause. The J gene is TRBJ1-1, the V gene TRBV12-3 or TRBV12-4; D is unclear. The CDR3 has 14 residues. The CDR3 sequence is CASSFSQLNTEAFF. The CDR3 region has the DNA TGTGCCAGCAGTTTTAGTCAGTTGAACACTGAGGCTTTCTTT.

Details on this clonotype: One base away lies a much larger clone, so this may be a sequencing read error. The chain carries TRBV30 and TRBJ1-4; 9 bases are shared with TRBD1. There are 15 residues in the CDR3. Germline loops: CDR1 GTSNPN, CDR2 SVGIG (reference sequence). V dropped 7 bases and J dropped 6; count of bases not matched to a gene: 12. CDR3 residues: CASHLTGTGYEKLFF. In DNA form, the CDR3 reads TGTGCCTCCCACCTGACCGGGACAGGGTATGAAAAACTGTTTTTT.

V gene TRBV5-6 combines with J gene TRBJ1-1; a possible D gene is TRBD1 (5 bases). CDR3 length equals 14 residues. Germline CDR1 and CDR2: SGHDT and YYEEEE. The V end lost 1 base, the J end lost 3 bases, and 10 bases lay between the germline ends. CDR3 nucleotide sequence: TGTGCCAGCAGCTTGTCCGGGGCACACACTGAAGCTTTCTTT. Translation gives CASSLSGAHTEAFF.

As DNA, the CDR3 is TGTGCCAGCAGTTCAATCTTAGGGGAATTCGGCACAGATACGCAGTATTTT. Residues: CASSSILGEFGTDTQYF. The chain recombines TRBV6-5 with TRBJ2-3, with D maybe TRBD1 (5 bases). With 4 bases removed from V and 1 base from J, the gap between germline ends came to 18 bases. This CDR3 is built from 17 residues. The germline gives CDR1 MNHEY, CDR2 SVGAGI.

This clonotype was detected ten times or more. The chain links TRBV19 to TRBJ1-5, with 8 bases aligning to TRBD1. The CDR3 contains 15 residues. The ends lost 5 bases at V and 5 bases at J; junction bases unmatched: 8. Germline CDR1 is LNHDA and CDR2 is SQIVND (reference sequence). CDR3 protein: CASSPTGGGYQPQHF. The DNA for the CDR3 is TGTGCCAGTAGTCCTACAGGGGGTGGGTATCAGCCCCAGCATTTT.

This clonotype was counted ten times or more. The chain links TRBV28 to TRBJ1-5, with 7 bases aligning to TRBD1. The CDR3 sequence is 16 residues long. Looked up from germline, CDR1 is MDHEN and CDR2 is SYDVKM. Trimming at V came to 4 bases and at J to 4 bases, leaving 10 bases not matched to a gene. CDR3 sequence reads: CASSYPPGQQNQPQHF. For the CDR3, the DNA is TGTGCCAGCAGTTATCCCCCGGGACAGCAAAATCAGCCCCAGCATTTT.

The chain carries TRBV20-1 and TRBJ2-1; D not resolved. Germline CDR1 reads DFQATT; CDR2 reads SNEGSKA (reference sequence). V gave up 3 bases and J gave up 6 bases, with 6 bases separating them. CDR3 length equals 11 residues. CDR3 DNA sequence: TGCAGTGCTAGGGCCGTCAATGAGCAGTTCTTC. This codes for CSARAVNEQFF.

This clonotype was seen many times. The CDR3 DNA follows: TGTGCCAGCAGCTTCGGCGAGACCCAGTACTTC. Its translation: CASSFGETQYF. The chain recombines TRBV11-1 with TRBJ2-5; unclear D gene. This CDR3 is 11 amino acids long. CDR1 is SGHAT and CDR2 is FQDESV in the germline V gene (reference sequence). Deletions cut 3 bases from V and 5 bases from J, with 4 bases between.

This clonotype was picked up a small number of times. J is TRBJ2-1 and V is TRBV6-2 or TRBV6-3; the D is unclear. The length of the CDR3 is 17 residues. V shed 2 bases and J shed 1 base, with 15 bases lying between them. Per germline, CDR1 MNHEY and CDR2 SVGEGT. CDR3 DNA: TGTGCCAGCAGTTACGTCTTAGGAGTCCCTTCCTACAATGAGCAGTTCTTC. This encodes CASSYVLGVPSYNEQFF.

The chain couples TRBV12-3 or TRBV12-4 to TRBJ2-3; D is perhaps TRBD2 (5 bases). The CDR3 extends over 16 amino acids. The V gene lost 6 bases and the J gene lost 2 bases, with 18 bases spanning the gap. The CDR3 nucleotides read TGTGCCAGCAGCCCTAGCTTTGCGAGAGCCACAGATACGCAGTATTTT. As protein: CASSPSFARATDTQYF.

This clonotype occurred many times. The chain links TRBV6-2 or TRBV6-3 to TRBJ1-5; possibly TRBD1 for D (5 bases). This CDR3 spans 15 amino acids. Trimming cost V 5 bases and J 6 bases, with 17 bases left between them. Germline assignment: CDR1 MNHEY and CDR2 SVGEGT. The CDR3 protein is CASSPRRGGVQPQHF. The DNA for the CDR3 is TGTGCCAGCAGTCCCCGGAGGGGAGGCGTTCAGCCCCAGCATTTT.

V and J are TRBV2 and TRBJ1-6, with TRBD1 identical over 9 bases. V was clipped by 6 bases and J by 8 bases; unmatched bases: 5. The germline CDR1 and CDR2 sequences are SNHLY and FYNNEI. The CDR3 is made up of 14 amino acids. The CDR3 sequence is CASSVQGAYSPLHF. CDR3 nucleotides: TGTGCCAGCAGCGTACAGGGGGCTTATTCACCCCTCCACTTT. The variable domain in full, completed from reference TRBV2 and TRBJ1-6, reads EPEVTQTPSHQVTQMGQEVILRCVPISNHLYFYWYRQILGQKVEFLVSFYNNEISEKSEIFDDQFSVERPDGSNFTLKIRSTKLEDSAMYFCASSVQGAYSPLHFGNGTRLTVT.

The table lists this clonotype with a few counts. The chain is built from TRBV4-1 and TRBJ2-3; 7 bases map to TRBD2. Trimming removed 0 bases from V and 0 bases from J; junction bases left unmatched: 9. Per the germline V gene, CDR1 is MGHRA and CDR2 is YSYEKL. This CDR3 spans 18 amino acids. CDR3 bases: TGCGCCAGCAGCCAAGATCTCTTTCTAGCGGTCAGCACAGATACGCAGTATTTT. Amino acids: CASSQDLFLAVSTDTQYF.

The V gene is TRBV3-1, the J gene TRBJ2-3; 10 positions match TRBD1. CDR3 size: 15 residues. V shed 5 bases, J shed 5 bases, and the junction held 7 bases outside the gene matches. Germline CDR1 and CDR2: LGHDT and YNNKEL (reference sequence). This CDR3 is CASSTGTGDRDTQYF. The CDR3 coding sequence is TGTGCCAGCAGCACCGGGACAGGGGATCGAGATACGCAGTATTTT.

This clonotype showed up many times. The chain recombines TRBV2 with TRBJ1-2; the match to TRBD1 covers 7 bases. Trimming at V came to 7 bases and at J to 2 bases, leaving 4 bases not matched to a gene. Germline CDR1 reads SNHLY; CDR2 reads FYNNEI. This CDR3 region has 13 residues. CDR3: CASILTGNYGYTF. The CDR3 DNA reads TGTGCCAGCATCTTGACAGGGAACTATGGCTACACCTTC. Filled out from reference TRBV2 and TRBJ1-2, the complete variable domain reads EPEVTQTPSHQVTQMGQEVILRCVPISNHLYFYWYRQILGQKVEFLVSFYNNEISEKSEIFDDQFSVERPDGSNFTLKIRSTKLEDSAMYFCASILTGNYGYTFGSGTRLTVV.

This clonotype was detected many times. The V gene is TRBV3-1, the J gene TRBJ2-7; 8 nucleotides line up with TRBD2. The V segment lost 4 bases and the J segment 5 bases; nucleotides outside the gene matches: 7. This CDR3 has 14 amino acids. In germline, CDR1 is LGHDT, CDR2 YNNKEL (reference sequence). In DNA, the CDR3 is TGTGCCAGCAGCCCCGGACTAGCTTCTAACGAGCAGTACTTC. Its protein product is CASSPGLASNEQYF.

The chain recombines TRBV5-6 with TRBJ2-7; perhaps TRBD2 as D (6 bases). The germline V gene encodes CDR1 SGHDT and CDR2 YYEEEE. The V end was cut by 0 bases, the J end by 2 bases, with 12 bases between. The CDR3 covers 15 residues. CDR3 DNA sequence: TGTGCCAGCAGCTTGGAGGGTAGCGGAGCCTACGAGCAGTACTTC. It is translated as CASSLEGSGAYEQYF.

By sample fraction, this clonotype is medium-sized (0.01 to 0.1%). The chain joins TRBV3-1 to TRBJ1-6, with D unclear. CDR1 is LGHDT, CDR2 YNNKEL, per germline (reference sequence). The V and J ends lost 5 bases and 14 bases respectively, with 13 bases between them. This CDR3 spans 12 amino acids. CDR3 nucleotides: TGTGCCAGCAGCTCCCGGCACTTAGCCCTCCACTTT. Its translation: CASSSRHLALHF. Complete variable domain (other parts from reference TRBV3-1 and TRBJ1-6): DTAVSQTPKYLVTQMGNDKSIKCEQNLGHDTMYWYKQDSKKFLKIMFSYNNKELIINETVPNRFSPKSPDKAHLNLHINSLELGDSAVYFCASSSRHLALHFGNGTRLTVT.

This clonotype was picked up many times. CDR3: CASSIRAGGPTGELFF. The CDR3, as DNA: TGTGCCAGTAGTATTCGAGCGGGAGGGCCCACCGGGGAGCTGTTTTTT. The chain couples TRBV19 to TRBJ2-2, with 10 positions matching TRBD2. Trimming took 3 bases from V and 4 from J; bases not matched to a gene: 5. Germline CDR1 is LNHDA and CDR2 is SQIVND (reference sequence). This CDR3 region has 16 residues.

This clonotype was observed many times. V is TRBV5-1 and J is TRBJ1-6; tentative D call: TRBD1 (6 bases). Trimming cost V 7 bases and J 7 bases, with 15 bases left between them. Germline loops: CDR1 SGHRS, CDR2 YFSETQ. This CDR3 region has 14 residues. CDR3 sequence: CASATGYGNSPLHF. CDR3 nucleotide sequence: TGCGCCAGCGCTACAGGGTACGGAAATTCACCCCTCCACTTT.

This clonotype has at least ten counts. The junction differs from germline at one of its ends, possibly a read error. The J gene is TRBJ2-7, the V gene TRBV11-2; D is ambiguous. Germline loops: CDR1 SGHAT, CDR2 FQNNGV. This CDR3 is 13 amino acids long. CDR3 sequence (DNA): TGTGCCAGCAGCCTAGATGGGGTTAGCGAGCAGTACTTC. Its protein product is CASSLDGVSEQYF.

CDR3: CASSYGGSSYNSPLHF. DNA of the CDR3: TGTGCCAGCAGTTACGGGGGAAGCTCCTATAATTCACCCCTCCACTTT. V is TRBV6-2 or TRBV6-3 and J is TRBJ1-6, with D possibly being TRBD1 (5 bases). CDR1 is MNHEY and CDR2 is SVGEGT in the germline V gene. Trimming pared 2 bases from V and 0 bases from J, leaving 8 bases between. The CDR3 is 16 residues long.